A selection of T cell receptor beta chains follows, all from one sample in a study of shared clonotypes between healthy human individuals. The protocol was immunoSEQ multiplex PCR, while the TCRdb copy is restricted to in-frame clones and leaves out a portion. The table lists roughly 660,000 clones, around 91% of them singletons. The material sequenced was memory CD8+ T cells from PBMCs. The receptors come from a man younger than 35 in good health. Some clones in this sample may be carry-over from other donors' samples. Each CDR3 is given with its conserved first and last residue. The D gene is left open where the match is weak. Size is stated for part of the rows, as once, few or many counts, or as a class when the clone is expanded.

TRBV7-9	NA	NA	TRBJ1-1	CASSLPAGLNTEAFF	TGTGCCAGCAGCTTGCCAGCGGGATTGAACACTGAAGCTTTCTTT
TRBV4-1	NA	NA	TRBJ2-1	CASSPAGYEQFF	TGCGCCAGCAGCCCAGCAGGGTATGAGCAGTTCTTC
TRBV5-4	NA	NA	TRBJ1-1	CASSLGVRTEAFF	TGTGCCAGCAGCTTGGGTGTTCGCACTGAAGCTTTCTTT
TRBV28	TRBD2	NA	TRBJ2-3	CASGAGGSPTDTQYF	TGTGCCAGCGGAGCGGGAGGTAGCCCCACAGATACGCAGTATTTT
TRBV28	NA	NA	TRBJ2-7	CASTFRTQSYEQYF	TGTGCCAGCACCTTCCGGACCCAATCCTACGAGCAGTACTTC
TRBV7-9	NA	NA	TRBJ2-5	CASSLRTKQETQYF	TGTGCCAGCAGCTTAAGGACCAAACAAGAGACCCAGTACTTC
TRBV27	NA	NA	TRBJ2-4	CASSPRQRLAKNIQYF	TGTGCCAGCAGTCCCCGCCAGCGCCTAGCCAAAAACATTCAGTACTTC
TRBV4-3	NA	NA	TRBJ2-7	CASSYSGSYEQYF	TGCGCCAGCAGTTACTCAGGCTCCTACGAGCAGTACTTC
TRBV7-2	NA	NA	TRBJ2-3	CASSYQGSLDTQYF	TGTGCCAGCAGCTACCAGGGATCGTTAGATACGCAGTATTTT
TRBV7-9	TRBD2	NA	TRBJ2-3	CASSSWTSGRRTDTQYF	TGTGCCAGCAGCTCTTGGACTAGCGGGAGACGCACAGATACGCAGTATTTT
TRBV4-3	NA	NA	TRBJ2-7	CASSQEVAGSYEQYF	TGCGCCAGCAGCCAAGAAGTCGCAGGGTCCTACGAGCAGTACTTC
TRBV19	NA	NA	TRBJ1-3	CARSLRTAVNLGGFGNTIYF	TGTGCCAGATCTCTCAGGACAGCGGTCAATCTCGGGGGGTTCGGAAACACCATATATTTT
TRBV28	TRBD1	NA	TRBJ2-7	CASSLWGDRTYEQYF	TGTGCCAGCAGTTTATGGGGGGACAGAACCTACGAGCAGTACTTC
TRBV27	NA	NA	TRBJ2-5	CASSSILVRGTQYF	TGTGCCAGCAGTTCCATCTTGGTCCGGGGGACCCAGTACTTC
TRBV7-8	NA	NA	TRBJ2-7	CASSLDAGGSYEQYF	TGTGCCAGCAGCTTAGATGCAGGGGGGTCCTACGAGCAGTACTTC
TRBV28	NA	NA	TRBJ2-2	CASRKPPTRGATGELFF	TGTGCCAGCAGGAAACCCCCGACTAGAGGTGCGACCGGGGAGCTGTTTTTT
TRBV9	TRBD2	NA	TRBJ2-2	CASSGGLAGDTGELFF	TGTGCCAGCAGCGGGGGACTAGCGGGAGACACCGGGGAGCTGTTTTTT
TRBV9	NA	NA	TRBJ2-2	CASSGSGVTGELFF	TGTGCCAGCAGCGGATCAGGGGTTACCGGGGAGCTGTTTTTT
TRBV27	NA	NA	TRBJ1-2	CASGVGGLFFGYTF	TGTGCCAGCGGGGTGGGGGGGCTTTTTTTTGGCTACACCTTC
TRBV11-2	NA	once	TRBJ2-1	CASSLDRGGYNEQFF	TGTGCCAGCAGCTTAGACAGGGGGGGATACAATGAGCAGTTCTTC
TRBV7-9	NA	NA	TRBJ2-5	CASSSEGGQETQYF	TGTGCCAGCAGCTCCGAGGGGGGCCAAGAGACCCAGTACTTC
TRBV28	TRBD1	NA	TRBJ1-1	CASSPTGNAREAFF	TGTGCCAGCAGCCCGACAGGGAATGCGAGAGAAGCTTTCTTT
TRBV5-4	NA	NA	TRBJ1-5	CASSLWQGGQPQHF	TGTGCCAGCAGCTTATGGCAGGGAGGTCAGCCCCAGCATTTT
TRBV28	NA	NA	TRBJ2-1	CASSFNEQFF	TGTGCCAGCAGCTTCAATGAGCAGTTCTTC
TRBV5-6	TRBD1	NA	TRBJ2-7	CASSLTEWLGTALSYEQYF	TGTGCCAGCAGCTTGACGGAGTGGTTAGGGACAGCTCTCTCCTACGAGCAGTACTTC
TRBV5-6	NA	NA	TRBJ1-2	CASSKRRTREGYGYTF	TGTGCCAGCAGCAAAAGGCGGACCCGGGAGGGCTATGGCTACACCTTC
TRBV27	NA	NA	TRBJ1-5	CASSAGFGNQPQHF	TGTGCCAGCAGTGCAGGGTTTGGCAATCAGCCCCAGCATTTT
TRBV28	NA	NA	TRBJ2-6	CASSLFSGSGANVLTF	TGTGCCAGCAGTCTCTTTTCAGGCTCTGGGGCCAACGTCCTGACTTTC
TRBV7-8	NA	few	TRBJ2-7	CASSLVVSYEQYF	TGTGCCAGCAGCTTAGTGGTTAGCTACGAGCAGTACTTC
TRBV7-9	NA	few	TRBJ1-4	CASYPAGGREKLFF	TGTGCCAGCTACCCGGCGGGGGGTCGTGAAAAACTGTTTTTT
TRBV5-4	NA	NA	TRBJ1-1	CASRWDQNTEAFF	TGTGCCAGCAGATGGGACCAGAACACTGAAGCTTTCTTT
TRBV27	NA	NA	TRBJ2-6	CASSARSSGANVLTF	TGTGCCAGCAGTGCGAGGAGCTCTGGGGCCAACGTCCTGACTTTC
TRBV15	NA	NA	TRBJ2-7	CATSREGQGSYEQYF	TGTGCCACCAGCAGAGAGGGGCAGGGTTCCTACGAGCAGTACTTC
TRBV27	TRBD1	NA	TRBJ1-5	CASSLFTGVQPQHF	TGTGCCAGCAGTTTATTTACAGGGGTTCAGCCCCAGCATTTT
TRBV30	NA	NA	TRBJ2-2	CAWSPGAGQRMDAGELFF	TGTGCCTGGAGTCCTGGAGCGGGACAGCGGATGGACGCCGGGGAGCTGTTTTTT
TRBV7-6	NA	NA	TRBJ2-1	CASILSGAGTYNEQFF	TGTGCCAGCATTCTGTCGGGAGCGGGTACCTACAATGAGCAGTTCTTC
TRBV27	NA	NA	TRBJ2-6	CASRSRISGANVLTF	TGTGCCAGCAGGTCCAGGATCTCTGGGGCCAACGTCCTGACTTTC
TRBV13	NA	NA	TRBJ2-3	CASSPGPDYTDTQYF	TGTGCCAGCAGCCCCGGACCCGACTACACAGATACGCAGTATTTT
TRBV13	TRBD2	NA	TRBJ2-1	CASSLAPRASGRAGGNEQFF	TGTGCCAGCAGCTTAGCCCCCCGGGCTAGCGGGAGGGCCGGAGGCAATGAGCAGTTCTTC
TRBV5-1	NA	NA	TRBJ2-4	CASSPVRGKNIQYF	TGCGCCAGCAGCCCCGTTCGGGGCAAAAACATTCAGTACTTC
TRBV28	NA	NA	TRBJ2-7	CASTFQGSSYEQYF	TGTGCCAGCACATTTCAGGGGAGCTCCTACGAGCAGTACTTC
TRBV27	NA	NA	TRBJ1-1	CASSLLVGMNTEAFF	TGTGCCAGCAGTTTATTAGTGGGAATGAACACTGAAGCTTTCTTT
TRBV7-9	NA	NA	TRBJ1-2	CASSFSGDGYTF	TGTGCCAGCAGCTTTTCAGGGGATGGCTACACCTTC
TRBV4-2	TRBD2	few	TRBJ2-7	CASSQTAGLADEQYF	TGTGCCAGCAGCCAAACGGCGGGACTAGCGGACGAGCAGTACTTC
TRBV5-1	TRBD1	NA	TRBJ1-2	CASRVGGTYGYTF	TGCGCCAGCAGGGTAGGGGGCACTTATGGCTACACCTTC
TRBV4-1	TRBD1	NA	TRBJ2-7	CASSQDPPRTGNLYEQYF	TGCGCCAGCAGCCAAGATCCCCCACGGACAGGAAATCTTTACGAGCAGTACTTC
TRBV30	NA	NA	TRBJ1-2	CAWSVSSIYGYTF	TGTGCCTGGAGTGTCTCCAGCATCTATGGCTACACCTTC
TRBV27	TRBD1	NA	TRBJ2-7	CASSLRPWSEQGFYEQYF	TGTGCCAGCAGTTTGCGGCCGTGGTCGGAACAGGGGTTCTACGAGCAGTACTTC
TRBV13	TRBD2	NA	TRBJ2-1	CASSPSQRDGGQFF	TGTGCCAGCAGCCCTAGTCAGCGGGATGGGGGGCAGTTCTTC
TRBV27	NA	NA	TRBJ2-7	CASSYGGTYEQYF	TGTGCCAGCTCTTATGGGGGTACCTACGAGCAGTACTTC
TRBV5-6	NA	NA	TRBJ2-7	CASRALESSYEQYF	TGTGCCAGCAGGGCACTCGAGAGCTCCTACGAGCAGTACTTC
TRBV2	TRBD1	NA	TRBJ2-3	CASRTGFLGTDTQYF	TGTGCCAGCAGGACAGGGTTTTTAGGCACAGATACGCAGTATTTT
TRBV5-1	NA	NA	TRBJ1-1	CASSLGVGGTEAFF	TGCGCCAGCAGCTTGGGGGTAGGCGGCACTGAAGCTTTCTTT
TRBV11-2	TRBD2	once	TRBJ2-3	CASSLWTSGITDTQYF	TGTGCCAGCAGCCTTTGGACTAGCGGGATCACAGATACGCAGTATTTT
TRBV4-3	TRBD2	NA	TRBJ2-1	CASSQEDLAGGYNEQFF	TGCGCCAGCAGCCAAGAAGATTTAGCGGGAGGGTACAATGAGCAGTTCTTC
TRBV28	TRBD1	NA	TRBJ1-2	CASTAPGGRSYGYTF	TGTGCCAGTACGGCGCCAGGGGGTAGGAGCTATGGCTACACCTTC